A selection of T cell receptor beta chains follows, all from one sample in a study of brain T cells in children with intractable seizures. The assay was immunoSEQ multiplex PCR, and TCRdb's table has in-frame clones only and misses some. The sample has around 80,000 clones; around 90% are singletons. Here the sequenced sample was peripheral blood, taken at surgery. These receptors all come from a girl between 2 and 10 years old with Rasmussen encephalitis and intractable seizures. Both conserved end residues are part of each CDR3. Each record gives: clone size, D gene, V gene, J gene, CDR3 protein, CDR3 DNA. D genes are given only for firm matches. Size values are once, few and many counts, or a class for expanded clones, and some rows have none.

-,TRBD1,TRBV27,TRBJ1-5,CASRITYRGISNQPQHF,TGTGCCAGCAGAATCACCTACAGGGGAATTAGCAATCAGCCCCAGCATTTT
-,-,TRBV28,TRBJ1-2,CASGLPTDSKYGYTF,TGTGCCAGCGGTTTGCCCACCGACTCGAAATATGGCTACACCTTC
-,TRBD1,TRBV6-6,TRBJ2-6,CASSYGTVSGANVLTF,TGTGCCAGCAGTTACGGGACAGTCTCTGGGGCCAACGTCCTGACTTTC
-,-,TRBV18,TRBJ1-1,CASSPAASREAFF,TGTGCCAGCTCACCGGCGGCCAGCCGTGAAGCTTTCTTT
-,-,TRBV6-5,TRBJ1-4,CASSSGGTRNEKLFF,TGTGCCAGCAGTTCTGGCGGGACACGAAATGAAAAACTGTTTTTT
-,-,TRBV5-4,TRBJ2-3,CASSLEPFIGSTDTQYF,TGTGCCAGCAGCCTAGAGCCGTTTATCGGGTCCACAGATACGCAGTATTTT
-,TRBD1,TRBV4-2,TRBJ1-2,CASSPGQVSYGYTF,TGTGCCAGCAGCCCCGGACAGGTTTCATATGGCTACACCTTC
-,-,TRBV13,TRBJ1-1,CASSAPPPLNTEAFF,TGTGCCAGCAGCGCCCCCCCACCCTTGAACACTGAAGCTTTCTTT
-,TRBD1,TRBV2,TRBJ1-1,CASKGRDREGFTEAFF,TGTGCCAGCAAAGGACGGGACAGGGAAGGGTTCACTGAAGCTTTCTTT
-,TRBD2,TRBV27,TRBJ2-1,CASSLAGAGSNEQFF,TGTGCCAGCAGTTTGGCGGGAGCGGGCTCCAATGAGCAGTTCTTC
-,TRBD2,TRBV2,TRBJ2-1,CASSEGGSGGLREQFF,TGTGCCAGCAGTGAAGGTGGTAGCGGGGGCCTTAGGGAGCAGTTCTTC
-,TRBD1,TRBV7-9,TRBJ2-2,CASTQMGTGGAGNTGELFF,TGTGCCAGCACCCAAATGGGGACAGGGGGCGCTGGGAACACCGGGGAGCTGTTTTTT
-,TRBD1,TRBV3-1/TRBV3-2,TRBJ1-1,CASSPTGAGEAFF,TGTGCCAGCAGCCCAACAGGGGCCGGTGAAGCTTTCTTT
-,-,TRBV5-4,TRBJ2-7,CASSPTPSYEQYF,TGTGCCAGCAGCCCAACCCCTTCCTACGAGCAGTACTTC
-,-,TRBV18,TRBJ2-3,CASSRRETPGDTQYF,TGTGCCAGCTCACGACGGGAGACCCCGGGAGATACGCAGTATTTT
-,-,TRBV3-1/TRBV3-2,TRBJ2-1,CASSPSGGSYNEQFF,TGTGCCAGCAGCCCATCAGGAGGCTCCTACAATGAGCAGTTCTTC
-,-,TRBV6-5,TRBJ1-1,CASSYSRGNTEAFF,TGTGCCAGCAGTTACTCCCGGGGGAACACTGAAGCTTTCTTT
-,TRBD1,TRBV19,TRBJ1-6,CASSITGGNSPLHF,TGTGCCAGTAGTATAACAGGGGGTAATTCACCCCTCCACTTT
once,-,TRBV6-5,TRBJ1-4,CATAGAPNEKLFF,TGTGCCACGGCAGGGGCGCCTAATGAAAAACTGTTTTTT
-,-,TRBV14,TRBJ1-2,CASSPRGANYGYTF,TGTGCCAGCAGCCCCCGAGGGGCCAACTATGGCTACACCTTC
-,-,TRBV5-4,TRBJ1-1,CASSLVGGEAFF,TGTGCCAGCAGCTTGGTCGGGGGAGAAGCTTTCTTT
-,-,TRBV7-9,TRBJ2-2,CAEVWGRGSGELFF,TGTGCCGAAGTCTGGGGCAGGGGATCCGGGGAGCTGTTTTTT
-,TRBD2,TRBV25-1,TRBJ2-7,CASSAPGLNNYEQYF,TGTGCCAGCAGTGCACCGGGACTAAATAACTACGAGCAGTACTTC
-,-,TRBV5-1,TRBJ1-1,CASRHSAEAFF,TGCGCCAGCAGACATAGCGCTGAAGCTTTCTTT